This TCR beta chain was retrieved from a study of graft-versus-host responses after intestinal transplantation. Study-level background: Grafts were multivisceral, liver-intestinal, or isolated intestinal. Anti-thymocyte globulin induction, then tacrolimus and steroids for about 3 years, went to all recipients. The study's findings and limits: Recipient marrow contained GvH clones, some of which appeared first in ileum or blood.

Sequencing used immunoSEQ multiplex PCR; TCRdb keeps in-frame clones, though not all of them. Here the sample spans nearly 90,000 clones, roughly four fifths being singletons. Concerning this clone itself: Its specificity is unknown.

V shed 5 bases, J shed 4 bases, and the junction held 10 bases outside the gene matches. The CDR3 runs to 16 residues. Germline-derived CDR1 and CDR2 are SGHAT and FQDESV (reference sequence). The chain links TRBV11-1 to TRBJ2-1; TRBD1 matches at 8 bases. The specimen was unstimulated CD8+ T cells sorted from spleen or lymph node cells, collected before intestinal transplant. The sequence was obtained from a human donor who received an intestinal transplant. The CDR3 DNA sequence: TGTGCCAGCAGCACCCGGACAGGGTTTGGATACAATGAGCAGTTCTTC. This translates into CASSTRTGFGYNEQFF.